This TCR beta chain came from a study of T cells in Graves' hyperthyroidism and ophthalmopathy. Concerning this clonotype: The antigen remains undetermined.

In germline, CDR1 is DFQATT, CDR2 SNEGSKA (reference sequence). The CDR3 sequence is 14 residues long. The germline V and J ends were trimmed by 1 base and 7 bases, with 14 bases remaining between them. With a duration under 2 months, the hyperthyroidism was newly diagnosed in patients aged 18 to 65. The PBMCs were sourced from fresh peripheral blood (about 10 ml). The CDR3 regions of TCR beta were amplified from RNA transcripts. Researchers ran a first-round RT-PCR on the TCR CDR3 using the HTBI primer set. TCRdb reanalysed the multiplex PCR reads using MiXCR and keeps one entry per CDR3 protein. This table holds about 380,000 distinct CDR3 sequences, approximately 12% found once. Study conclusions and caveats: Stable hyperthyroidism was separated from ophthalmopathy by a model based on 13 V-J features. Also found in blood were most expanded thyroid clonotypes above 0.001.

Sequenced: blood. The chain combines TRBV20-1 with TRBJ2-1; perhaps TRBD1 as D (5 bases). The source is a man in his thirties or forties with Graves' hyperthyroidism that later progressed to Graves' ophthalmopathy. This CDR3 is CSARGIGAMNEQFF. The CDR3 DNA reads as TGCAGTGCTAGAGGGATAGGGGCAATGAATGAGCAGTTCTTC.